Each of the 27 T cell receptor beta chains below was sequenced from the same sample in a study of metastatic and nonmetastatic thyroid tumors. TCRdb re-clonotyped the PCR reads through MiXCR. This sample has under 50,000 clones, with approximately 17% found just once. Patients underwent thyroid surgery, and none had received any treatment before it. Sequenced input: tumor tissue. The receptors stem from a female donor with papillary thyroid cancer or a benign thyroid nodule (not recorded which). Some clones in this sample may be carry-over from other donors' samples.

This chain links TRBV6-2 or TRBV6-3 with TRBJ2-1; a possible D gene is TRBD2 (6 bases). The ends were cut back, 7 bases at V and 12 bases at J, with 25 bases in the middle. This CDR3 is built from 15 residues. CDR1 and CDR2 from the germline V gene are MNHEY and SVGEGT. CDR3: CASTHLPRIAEPQFF. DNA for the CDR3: TGTGCCAGCACTCACCTCCCAAGGATAGCGGAGCCGCAGTTCTTC.

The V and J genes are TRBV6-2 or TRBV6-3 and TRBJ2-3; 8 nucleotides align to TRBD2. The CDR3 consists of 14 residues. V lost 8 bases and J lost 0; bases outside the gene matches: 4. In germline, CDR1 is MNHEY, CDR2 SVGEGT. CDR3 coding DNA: TGTGCCAGCGGGACTAGTTATAGCACAGATACGCAGTATTTT. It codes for CASGTSYSTDTQYF.

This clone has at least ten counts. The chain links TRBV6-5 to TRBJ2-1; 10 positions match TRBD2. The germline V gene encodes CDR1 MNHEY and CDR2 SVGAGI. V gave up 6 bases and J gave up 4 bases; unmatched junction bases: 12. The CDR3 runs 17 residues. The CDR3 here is CASRLGLAAAQYNEQFF. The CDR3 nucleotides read TGTGCCAGCAGACTTGGACTAGCGGCGGCGCAATACAATGAGCAGTTCTTC.

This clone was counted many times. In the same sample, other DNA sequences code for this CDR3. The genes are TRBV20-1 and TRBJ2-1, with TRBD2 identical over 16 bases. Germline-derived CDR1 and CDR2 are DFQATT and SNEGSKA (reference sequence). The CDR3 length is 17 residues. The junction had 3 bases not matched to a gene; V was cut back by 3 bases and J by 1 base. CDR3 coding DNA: TGCAGTGCTAGGGGACTAGCGGGAGGGCCTTCCTACAATGAGCAGTTCTTC. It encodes CSARGLAGGPSYNEQFF.

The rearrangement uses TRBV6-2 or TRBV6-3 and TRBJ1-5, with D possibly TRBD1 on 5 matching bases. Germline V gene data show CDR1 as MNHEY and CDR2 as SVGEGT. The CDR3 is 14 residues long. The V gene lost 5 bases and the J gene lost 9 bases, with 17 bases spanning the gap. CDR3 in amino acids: CASSEYTGHSPQHF. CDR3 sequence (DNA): TGTGCCAGCAGTGAATATACAGGACATTCGCCCCAGCATTTT.

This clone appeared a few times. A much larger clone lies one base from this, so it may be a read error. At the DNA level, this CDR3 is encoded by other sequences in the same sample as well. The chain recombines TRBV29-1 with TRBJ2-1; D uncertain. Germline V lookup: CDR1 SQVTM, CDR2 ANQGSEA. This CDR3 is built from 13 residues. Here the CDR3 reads CSVETTVRDEQFF. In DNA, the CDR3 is TGCAGCGTTGAGACGACGGTTAGGGATGAACAGTTCTTC.

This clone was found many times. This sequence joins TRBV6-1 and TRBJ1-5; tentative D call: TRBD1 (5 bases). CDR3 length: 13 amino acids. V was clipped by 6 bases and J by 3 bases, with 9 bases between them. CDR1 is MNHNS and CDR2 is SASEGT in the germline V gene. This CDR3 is CASRRTFNQPQHF. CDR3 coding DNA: TGTGCCAGCAGACGGACATTCAATCAGCCCCAGCATTTT.

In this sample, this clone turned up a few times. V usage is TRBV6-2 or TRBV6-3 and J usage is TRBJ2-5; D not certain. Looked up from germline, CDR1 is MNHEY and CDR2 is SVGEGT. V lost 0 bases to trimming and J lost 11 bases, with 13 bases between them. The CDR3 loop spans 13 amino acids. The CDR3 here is CASSYSGTDGQYF. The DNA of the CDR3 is TGTGCCAGCAGTTACTCTGGTACTGATGGTCAGTACTTC.

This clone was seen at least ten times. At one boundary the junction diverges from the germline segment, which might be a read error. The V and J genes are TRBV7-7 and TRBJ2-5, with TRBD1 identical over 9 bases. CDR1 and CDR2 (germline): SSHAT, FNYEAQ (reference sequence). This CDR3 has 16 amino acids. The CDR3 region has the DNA TGTGCTAGCAGCTCCCTGAGGACAGGGGATCTGGAGACCCAGTACTTC. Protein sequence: CASSSLRTGDLETQYF.

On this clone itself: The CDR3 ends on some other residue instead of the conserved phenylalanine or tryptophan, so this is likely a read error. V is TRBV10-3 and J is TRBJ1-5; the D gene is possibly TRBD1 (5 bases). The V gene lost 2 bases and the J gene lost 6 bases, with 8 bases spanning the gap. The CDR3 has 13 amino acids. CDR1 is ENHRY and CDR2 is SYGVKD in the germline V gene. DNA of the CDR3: TGTGCCATCAGTGAGGGGGGTGTTCAGCCCCAGCATTCT. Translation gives CAISEGGVQPQHS.

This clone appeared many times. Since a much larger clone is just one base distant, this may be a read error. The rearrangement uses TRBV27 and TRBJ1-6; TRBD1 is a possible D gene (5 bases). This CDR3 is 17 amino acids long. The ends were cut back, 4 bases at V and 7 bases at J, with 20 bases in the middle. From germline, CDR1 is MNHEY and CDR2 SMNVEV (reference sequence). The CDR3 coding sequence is TGTGCCAGCAGTTCGTCCGGGGCATTTTATTGGAATTCACCCCTCCACTTT. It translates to CASSSSGAFYWNSPLHF.

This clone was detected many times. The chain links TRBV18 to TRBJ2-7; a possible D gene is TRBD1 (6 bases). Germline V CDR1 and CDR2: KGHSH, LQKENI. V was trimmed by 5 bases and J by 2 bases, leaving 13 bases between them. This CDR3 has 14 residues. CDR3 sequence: CASSGTLRTYEQYF. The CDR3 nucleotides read TGTGCCAGCTCAGGGACACTACGTACCTACGAGCAGTACTTC.

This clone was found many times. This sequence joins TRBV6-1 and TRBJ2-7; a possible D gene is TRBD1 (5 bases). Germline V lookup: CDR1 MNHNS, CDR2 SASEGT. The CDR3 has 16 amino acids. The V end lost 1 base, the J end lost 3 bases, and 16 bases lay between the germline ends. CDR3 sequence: CASSEVQDLTVYEQYF. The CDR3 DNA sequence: TGTGCCAGCAGTGAAGTCCAAGATCTGACAGTCTACGAGCAGTACTTC.

CDR3 bases: TGTGCCAGCAGTTCACCGGGACAGGGGTTTGGCTACACCTTC. Amino acid sequence: CASSSPGQGFGYTF. The genes are TRBV6-5 and TRBJ1-2; TRBD1 agrees at 10 bases. The J segment lost 7 bases and the V segment lost 4 bases, leaving 6 bases of the junction unmatched. CDR1 and CDR2 from the germline V gene are MNHEY and SVGAGI. CDR3 length: 14 amino acids.

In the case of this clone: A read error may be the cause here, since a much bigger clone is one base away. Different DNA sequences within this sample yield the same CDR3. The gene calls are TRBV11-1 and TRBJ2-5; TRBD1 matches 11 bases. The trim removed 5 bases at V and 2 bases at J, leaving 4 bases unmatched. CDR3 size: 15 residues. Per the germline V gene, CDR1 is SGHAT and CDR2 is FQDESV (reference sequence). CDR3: CASSPRDRGQETQYF. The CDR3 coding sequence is TGTGCCAGCAGCCCTCGGGACAGGGGGCAAGAGACCCAGTACTTC.

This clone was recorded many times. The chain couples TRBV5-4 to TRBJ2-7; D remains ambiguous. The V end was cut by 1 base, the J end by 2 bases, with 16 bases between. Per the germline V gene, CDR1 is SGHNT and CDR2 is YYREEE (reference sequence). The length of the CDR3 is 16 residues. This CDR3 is CASSLYPRLETYEQYF. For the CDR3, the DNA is TGTGCCAGCAGCTTGTACCCCAGGCTAGAGACCTACGAGCAGTACTTC.

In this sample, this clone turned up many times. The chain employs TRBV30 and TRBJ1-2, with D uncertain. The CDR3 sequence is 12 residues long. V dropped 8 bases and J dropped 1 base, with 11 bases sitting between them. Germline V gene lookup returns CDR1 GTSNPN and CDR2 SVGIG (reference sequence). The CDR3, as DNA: TGTGCCCTATATTGGAATAACTATGGCTACACCTTC. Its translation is CALYWNNYGYTF. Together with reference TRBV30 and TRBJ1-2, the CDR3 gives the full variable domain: SQTIHQWPATLVQPVGSPLSLECTVEGTSNPNLYWYRQAAGRGLQLLFYSVGIGQISSEVPQNLSASRPQDRQFILSSKKLLLSDSGFYLCALYWNNYGYTFGSGTRLTVV.

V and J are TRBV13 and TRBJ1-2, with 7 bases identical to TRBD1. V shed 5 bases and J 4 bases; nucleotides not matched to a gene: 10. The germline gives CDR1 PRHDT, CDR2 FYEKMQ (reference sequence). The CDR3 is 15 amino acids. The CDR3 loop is CASSDRSGQIYGYTF. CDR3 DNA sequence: TGTGCCAGCAGCGATCGATCGGGACAGATCTATGGCTACACCTTC.

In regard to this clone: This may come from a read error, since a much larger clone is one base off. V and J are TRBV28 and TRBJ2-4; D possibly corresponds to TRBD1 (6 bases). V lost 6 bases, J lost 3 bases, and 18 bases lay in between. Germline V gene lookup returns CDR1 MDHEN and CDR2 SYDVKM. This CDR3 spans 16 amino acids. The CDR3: CASRTTGFSYKNIQYF. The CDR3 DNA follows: TGTGCCAGCAGAACGACAGGTTTTTCATACAAAAACATTCAGTACTTC.

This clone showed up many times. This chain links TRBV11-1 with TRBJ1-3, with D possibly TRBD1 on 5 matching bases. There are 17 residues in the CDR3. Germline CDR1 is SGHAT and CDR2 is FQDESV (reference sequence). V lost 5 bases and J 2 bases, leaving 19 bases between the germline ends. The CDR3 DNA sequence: TGTGCCAGCAGCGCCATCCGGGACCTTATCACTGGAAACACCATATATTTT. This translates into CASSAIRDLITGNTIYF.

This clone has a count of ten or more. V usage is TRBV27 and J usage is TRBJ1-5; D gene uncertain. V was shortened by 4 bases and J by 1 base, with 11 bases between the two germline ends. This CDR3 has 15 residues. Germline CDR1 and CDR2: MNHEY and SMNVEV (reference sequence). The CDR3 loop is CASSSSPQSNQPQHF. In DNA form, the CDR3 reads TGTGCCAGCAGTTCATCCCCTCAGAGCAATCAGCCCCAGCATTTT.

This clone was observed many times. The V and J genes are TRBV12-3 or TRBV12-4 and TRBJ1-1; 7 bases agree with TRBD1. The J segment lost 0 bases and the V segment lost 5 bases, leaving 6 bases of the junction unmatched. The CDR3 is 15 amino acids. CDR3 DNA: TGTGCCAGCAGTCAATGGACAGGTATGAACACTGAAGCTTTCTTT. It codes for CASSQWTGMNTEAFF.

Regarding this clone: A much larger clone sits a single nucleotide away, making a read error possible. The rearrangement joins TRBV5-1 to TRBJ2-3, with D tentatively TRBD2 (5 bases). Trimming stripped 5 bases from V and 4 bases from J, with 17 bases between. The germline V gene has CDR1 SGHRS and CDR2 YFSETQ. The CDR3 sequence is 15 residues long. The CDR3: CASRATPGSADTQYF. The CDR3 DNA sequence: TGCGCCAGCAGGGCGACACCAGGTAGCGCAGATACGCAGTATTTT. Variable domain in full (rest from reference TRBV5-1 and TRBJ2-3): KAGVTQTPRYLIKTRGQQVTLSCSPISGHRSVSWYQQTPGQGLQFLFEYFSETQRNKGNFPGRFSGRQFSNSRSEMNVSTLELGDSALYLCASRATPGSADTQYFGPGTRLTVL.

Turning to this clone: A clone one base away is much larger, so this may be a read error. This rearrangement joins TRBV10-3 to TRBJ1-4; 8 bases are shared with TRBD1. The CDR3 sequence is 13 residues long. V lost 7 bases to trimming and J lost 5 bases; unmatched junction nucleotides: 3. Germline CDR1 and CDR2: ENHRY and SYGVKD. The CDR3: CAINGQGNEKLFF. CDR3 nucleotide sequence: TGTGCCATCAATGGACAGGGCAATGAAAAACTGTTTTTT.

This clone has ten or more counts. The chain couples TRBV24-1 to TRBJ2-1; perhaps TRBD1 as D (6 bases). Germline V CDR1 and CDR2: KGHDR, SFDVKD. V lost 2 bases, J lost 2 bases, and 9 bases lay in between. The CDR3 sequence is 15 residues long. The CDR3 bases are TGTGCCACCAGTGATTGGGGGCGACCCTACAATGAGCAGTTCTTC. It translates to CATSDWGRPYNEQFF.

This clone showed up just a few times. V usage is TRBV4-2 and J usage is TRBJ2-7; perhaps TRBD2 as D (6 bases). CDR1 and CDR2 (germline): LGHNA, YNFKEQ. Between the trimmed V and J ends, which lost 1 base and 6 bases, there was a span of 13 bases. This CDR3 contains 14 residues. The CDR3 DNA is TGTGCCAGCAGCCAAGTACAACTAGCTGGCGAGCAGTACTTC. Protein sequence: CASSQVQLAGEQYF.

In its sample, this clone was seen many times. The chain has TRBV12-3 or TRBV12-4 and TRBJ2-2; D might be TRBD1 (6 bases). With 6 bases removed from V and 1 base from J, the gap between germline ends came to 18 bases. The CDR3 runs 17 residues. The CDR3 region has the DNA TGTGCCAGCAGGCGAACAGGGTCCCCGAGGAACACCGGGGAGCTGTTTTTT. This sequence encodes CASRRTGSPRNTGELFF.